This TCR beta chain appears in the sequencing data of a study of CD8+CD57+ T cells in acquired aplastic anemia. The V gene's germline CDR1 is SNHLY and CDR2 FYNNEI. CDR3 length: 16 residues. Trimming at V came to 4 bases and at J to 2 bases, leaving 9 bases not matched to a gene. Profiles of TCR beta VDJ and CDR3 were generated from a genomic DNA template. Via MiXCR, TCRdb re-called the reads, giving one row per CDR3 protein. The top ten hold roughly two thirds of the sample, which has some 98,000 distinct CDR3 sequences, 55% to 80% seen once. The patients chosen for sequencing had shown expansion of CD8+CD57+ cells (detected by flow cytometry). Patients were treatment-naive when blood was sampled. The study, taken as a whole, reports: Researchers report that around 29 CD8+ CDR3 sequences appeared in both patients and controls.

This clonotype came up many times. Its specificity is not known. V and J are TRBV2 and TRBJ2-7, with 9 bases fitting TRBD1. This receptor was identified in a human donor with aplastic anemia. The material sequenced was sorted CD4+, CD8+, or CD8+CD57+ T cells (not recorded which) from PBMCs. CDR3 DNA: TGTGCCAGCAGTGTAACCCGGGACAGGGAAACCTACGAGCAGTACTTC. Protein sequence: CASSVTRDRETYEQYF.